These 31 T cell receptor beta chains share one sample of origin, sequenced in a study of cytomegalovirus exposure and HLA in healthy donors. A multiplex PCR was run with 60 Vbeta primers and 13 Jbeta primers. The table came from immunoSEQ multiplex PCR; TCRdb's copy has only in-frame clones and leaves some out. The sample has some 140,000 clones, under 85% seen once; the top ten hold 2.8%. Sequencing was carried out using PBMCs. Source of these receptors: a man younger than 35 in good health and CMV-seronegative.

CDR3 sequence: CASGPQGVGTEAFF. Here the CDR3 DNA reads TGTGCTAGTGGTCCACAGGGGGTCGGAACTGAAGCTTTCTTT. The chain joins TRBV12-5 to TRBJ1-1, with TRBD1 matching over 8 bases. The CDR3 spans 14 residues. The germline V gene has CDR1 LGHNT and CDR2 FRNRAP. Trimming cost V 5 bases and J 5 bases; bases outside gene matches: 7.

This clone was picked up a small number of times. The chain carries TRBV2 and TRBJ1-2; 7 bases match TRBD1. The CDR3 covers 21 residues. Germline loops: CDR1 SNHLY, CDR2 FYNNEI. With V trimmed by 4 bases and J by 4 bases, 27 bases remained unmatched. The CDR3 nucleotides read TGTGCCAGCAGTGGCGCGCCAAACCTCGGGACAGTGGCAATCTTCCCCTATGGCTACACCTTC. Translation gives CASSGAPNLGTVAIFPYGYTF.

The chain uses TRBV18 and TRBJ2-1, with 10 bases lining up with TRBD2. Trimming removed 6 bases from V and 4 bases from J; junction bases left unmatched: 6. Germline V gene data show CDR1 as KGHSH and CDR2 as LQKENI. The CDR3 totals 15 residues. CDR3 amino acids: CASSQLAGGYNEQFF. CDR3 sequence (DNA): TGTGCCAGCTCTCAGTTAGCGGGGGGTTACAATGAGCAGTTCTTC.

The chain has TRBV10-3 and TRBJ2-7; D is undetermined. V dropped 6 bases and J dropped 0 bases, with 6 bases sitting between them. This CDR3 is built from 12 residues. CDR1 and CDR2 (germline): ENHRY, SYGVKD. Here the CDR3 DNA reads TGTGCCATCAGCGCGGACTCCTACGAGCAGTACTTC. It specifies CAISADSYEQYF.

This clone was seen only a few times. The chain is built from TRBV19 and TRBJ2-5; D possibly corresponds to TRBD2 (5 bases). Germline V gene lookup returns CDR1 LNHDA and CDR2 SQIVND (reference sequence). The V end lost 5 bases, the J end lost 2 bases, and 15 bases lay between the germline ends. The CDR3 sequence is 15 residues long. The CDR3 protein is CASSEGLQRQETQYF. The CDR3 nucleotides are TGTGCCAGTAGTGAGGGCCTACAGCGACAAGAGACCCAGTACTTC.

V gene TRBV5-6 combines with J gene TRBJ1-5, with TRBD1 matching over 7 bases. Per germline, CDR1 SGHDT and CDR2 YYEEEE. V lost 1 base and J lost 7; bases outside the gene matches: 8. The CDR3 is 15 residues long. The CDR3 nucleotides are TGTGCCAGCAGCTTGTTTCGGGACAGTTCCCAGCCCCAGCATTTT. Amino acids: CASSLFRDSSQPQHF.

V and J are TRBV7-9 and TRBJ2-5, with D perhaps TRBD2 (6 bases). This CDR3 spans 13 amino acids. Looked up from germline, CDR1 is SEHNR and CDR2 is FQNEAQ (reference sequence). Between the trimmed V and J ends, which lost 3 bases and 7 bases, there was a span of 12 bases. CDR3 region: CASSLETGGTQYF. The CDR3 bases are TGTGCCAGCAGCTTGGAAACCGGGGGGACCCAGTACTTC.

This clone was detected a few times. The rearrangement links TRBV10-1 to TRBJ1-5, with D uncertain. V was trimmed by 2 bases and J by 11 bases, leaving 13 bases between them. CDR1 and CDR2 from the germline V gene are WNHNN and SYGVQD (reference sequence). This CDR3 region has 13 residues. In DNA form, the CDR3 reads TGCGCCAGCAGTGAGGACTCGTTTGGTGCCCAGCATTTT. It encodes CASSEDSFGAQHF.

The CDR3 DNA sequence: TGCGCCAGCAGCCAAGATCTCGAGACCCAGTACTTC. As protein: CASSQDLETQYF. The rearrangement links TRBV4-1 to TRBJ2-5; D gene ambiguous. Germline CDR1 MGHRA, CDR2 YSYEKL. The CDR3 runs to 12 residues. The germline V and J ends were trimmed by 0 bases and 5 bases, with 4 bases remaining between them.

A single count supports this clone. This chain links TRBV9 with TRBJ2-1; TRBD2 agrees at 7 bases. With 4 bases clipped from V and 6 bases from J, the junction kept 10 bases outside the gene matches. Germline-derived CDR1 and CDR2 are SGDLS and YYNGEE. The CDR3 has 15 amino acids. CDR3 sequence reads: CASSPPAGVVNEQFF. Here the CDR3 DNA reads TGTGCCAGCAGCCCCCCGGCGGGGGTGGTCAATGAGCAGTTCTTC. The full variable domain, its missing parts supplied by reference TRBV9 and TRBJ2-1, is DSGVTQTPKHLITATGQRVTLRCSPRSGDLSVYWYQQSLDQGLQFLIQYYNGEERAKGNILERFSAQQFPDLHSELNLSSLELGDSALYFCASSPPAGVVNEQFFGPGTRLTVL.

This clone occurred a few times. CDR3 residues: CASSLEGAYSGNTIYF. CDR3 coding DNA: TGTGCCAGCAGCTTAGAGGGGGCCTACTCTGGAAACACCATATATTTT. The V call is TRBV7-2, the J call TRBJ1-3; 7 bases match TRBD1. Germline V gene data show CDR1 as SGHTA and CDR2 as FQGNSA. Trimming took 1 base from V and 0 from J; bases not matched to a gene: 3. This CDR3 is built from 16 residues.

As for this clone: It is likely a read error, because the conserved phenylalanine at the end of the CDR3 is missing. Because the CDR3's place on the DNA is in doubt, the DNA is left out and the CDR3 is given as listed by TCRdb. The chain carries TRBV10-3 and TRBJ2-7; no check of the table's D call, TRBD2, against the DNA was made. Germline values: CDR1 ENHRY, CDR2 SYGVKD. The CDR3 is 12 amino acids long, termini counted. CDR3 residues: CAIRDSSRELEL.

The rearrangement joins TRBV19 to TRBJ1-1; 7 bases fit TRBD1. The V gene end was trimmed by 5 bases and the J gene end by 2 bases; junction bases not matched to a gene: 8. Germline V CDR1 and CDR2: LNHDA, SQIVND (reference sequence). This CDR3 is built from 15 residues. The DNA for the CDR3 is TGTGCCAGTAGTGGATACAGGGGTGTTAACACTGAAGCTTTCTTT. Translating it yields CASSGYRGVNTEAFF.

V and J are TRBV27 and TRBJ2-7; D may be TRBD1 (6 bases). Per the germline V gene, CDR1 is MNHEY and CDR2 is SMNVEV (reference sequence). V was clipped by 3 bases and J by 6 bases, with 15 bases between them. The CDR3 covers 14 residues. This CDR3 reads CASSFADRPSEQYF. CDR3 coding DNA: TGTGCCAGCAGTTTCGCGGACAGACCCTCCGAGCAGTACTTC.

This chain connects TRBV5-1 to TRBJ2-1, with TRBD2 matching 9 bases. V lost 1 base, J lost 3 bases, and 11 bases stayed unmatched. Germline assignment: CDR1 SGHRS and CDR2 YFSETQ. CDR3 length equals 18 residues. CDR3 region: CASSLFSGGPTNYNEQFF. CDR3 DNA sequence: TGCGCCAGCAGCTTGTTCAGCGGGGGGCCTACAAACTACAATGAGCAGTTCTTC.

The sample holds a few counts of this clone. The chain combines TRBV23-1 with TRBJ1-1; TRBD1 matches at 8 bases. TRBV23-1 is flagged as an ORF with uncertain function. CDR3 size: 22 residues. Trimming cost V 0 bases and J 2 bases; bases outside gene matches: 23. This CDR3 is CASSQSKVRGLWGTMVNTEAFF. DNA for the CDR3: TGCGCCAGCAGTCAATCGAAGGTCAGGGGGCTATGGGGAACAATGGTCAACACTGAAGCTTTCTTT.

The chain joins TRBV5-1 to TRBJ2-2, with TRBD2 as a possible D gene (5 bases). Germline values: CDR1 SGHRS, CDR2 YFSETQ. V was pared by 3 bases and J by 4 bases, with 10 bases between. The CDR3 sequence is 14 residues long. Here the CDR3 DNA reads TGCGCCAGCAGCTCTGACGAGGGCACCGGGGAGCTGTTTTTT. Its protein is CASSSDEGTGELFF.

The rearrangement joins TRBV7-2 to TRBJ2-1, with D tentatively TRBD2 (6 bases). Germline V gene lookup returns CDR1 SGHTA and CDR2 FQGNSA. The CDR3 sequence is 14 residues long. With 5 bases removed from V and 7 bases from J, the gap between germline ends came to 15 bases. The CDR3 bases are TGTGCCAGCAGCCTATTCCGGGACTGGAATGAGCAGTTCTTC. This sequence encodes CASSLFRDWNEQFF.

This rearrangement joins TRBV5-6 to TRBJ2-7, with 7 bases fitting TRBD1. After removal of 4 bases from V and 2 bases from J, the junction contained 9 bases not matched to a gene. CDR3 length equals 15 residues. The germline CDR1 and CDR2 sequences are SGHDT and YYEEEE. In nucleotides, the CDR3 is TGTGCCAGCAGCCGAACAGGGGAGAGAGCCTACGAGCAGTACTTC. Amino acid sequence: CASSRTGERAYEQYF.

The chain employs TRBV6-6 and TRBJ1-1; D is perhaps TRBD1 (6 bases). The germline V and J ends were trimmed by 6 bases and 1 base, with 12 bases remaining between them. Germline V CDR1 and CDR2: MNHNY, SVGAGI (reference sequence). The CDR3 is made up of 14 amino acids. This chain's CDR3 is CASSRQATNTEAFF. In DNA, the CDR3 is TGTGCCAGCAGCCGACAGGCGACGAACACTGAAGCTTTCTTT.

V and J are TRBV5-5 and TRBJ2-1; 7 bases match TRBD2. The CDR3 length is 13 residues. Germline CDR1 is SGHKS and CDR2 is YYEKEE (reference sequence). With 7 bases clipped from V and 4 bases from J, the junction kept 5 bases outside the gene matches. The CDR3 loop is CASAKGGYNEQFF. Written as DNA, the CDR3 is TGTGCCAGCGCGAAGGGAGGGTACAATGAGCAGTTCTTC.

V and J are TRBV19 and TRBJ2-7; 8 nucleotides match TRBD1. The CDR3 contains 14 residues. From germline, CDR1 is LNHDA and CDR2 SQIVND (reference sequence). Unmatched junction bases numbered 5, after V lost 3 bases and J lost 4 bases. The CDR3 sequence is CASSMRGTGYEQYF. The DNA for the CDR3 is TGTGCCAGTAGTATGAGAGGGACAGGATACGAGCAGTACTTC.

V and J are TRBV4-2 and TRBJ2-6, with TRBD2 as a possible D gene (6 bases). The CDR3 runs 16 residues. V was shortened by 4 bases and J by 2 bases, with 12 bases between the two germline ends. Germline V gives CDR1 LGHNA, CDR2 YNFKEQ. The CDR3 protein is CASSPTGSTGANVLTF. CDR3 DNA: TGTGCCAGCAGCCCAACCGGGAGCACTGGGGCCAACGTCCTGACTTTC.

The J gene is TRBJ1-4, the V gene TRBV4-1; tentatively, D is TRBD1 (5 bases). Germline V gene data show CDR1 as MGHRA and CDR2 as YSYEKL. This CDR3 has 14 amino acids. The V end was cut by 5 bases, the J end by 2 bases, with 9 bases between. Here the CDR3 DNA reads TGCGCCAGCAGCGGGGGGATCACTAATGAAAAACTGTTTTTT. Its protein is CASSGGITNEKLFF.

This chain joins TRBV4-2 and TRBJ2-5; the match to TRBD2 covers 9 bases. The CDR3 runs to 15 residues. Trimming removed 1 base from V and 6 bases from J; junction bases left unmatched: 6. Germline V gene data show CDR1 as LGHNA and CDR2 as YNFKEQ. CDR3 amino acids: CASSQAGTSFQTQYF. For the CDR3, the DNA is TGTGCCAGCAGCCAAGCTGGGACTAGCTTTCAGACCCAGTACTTC.

J is TRBJ1-5 and V is TRBV28, with TRBD1 as a possible D gene (6 bases). CDR3 length: 17 residues. Germline V gene lookup returns CDR1 MDHEN and CDR2 SYDVKM. With 5 bases removed from V and 2 bases from J, the gap between germline ends came to 19 bases. CDR3 amino acids: CASSSSVGALGNQPQHF. The CDR3 DNA is TGTGCCAGCAGTAGTTCAGTGGGGGCCCTAGGCAATCAGCCCCAGCATTTT.

This clone was detected only a few times. The V call is TRBV19, the J call TRBJ1-1; weak D call: TRBD1 (6 bases). V was shortened by 7 bases and J by 1 base, with 13 bases between the two germline ends. Germline CDR1 reads LNHDA; CDR2 reads SQIVND (reference sequence). There are 14 residues in the CDR3. The CDR3 DNA follows: TGTGCCAGTACCCTAGGACAGAGGAACACTGAAGCTTTCTTT. Translated, it gives CASTLGQRNTEAFF.

The chain recombines TRBV29-1 with TRBJ1-1, with 7 bases matching TRBD1. The CDR3 covers 16 residues. Per the germline V gene, CDR1 is SQVTM and CDR2 is ANQGSEA. J gave up 0 bases and V 6 bases, and 13 bases lay outside the gene matches. The CDR3 bases are TGCAGCGTCGGAAGTGCCCCAGGGGGGTTGAACACTGAAGCTTTCTTT. It encodes CSVGSAPGGLNTEAFF. The full variable domain, with the rest looked up from reference TRBV29-1 and TRBJ1-1, is SAVISQKPSRDICQRGTSLTIQCQVDSQVTMMFWYRQQPGQSLTLIATANQGSEATYESGFVIDKFPISRPNLTFSTLTVSNMSPEDSSIYLCSVGSAPGGLNTEAFFGQGTRLTVV.

The chain employs TRBV7-8 and TRBJ2-6; 7 nucleotides line up with TRBD1. CDR3 length: 17 amino acids. Unmatched junction bases numbered 16, after V lost 2 bases and J lost 12 bases. From germline, CDR1 is SGHVS and CDR2 FQNEAQ. Here the CDR3 DNA reads TGTGCCAGCAGCTTAACGGACACGAGGGGGCAGGATCCCGTCCTGACTTTC. This sequence encodes CASSLTDTRGQDPVLTF.

This chain uses TRBV4-1 with TRBJ1-5; unclear D gene. Germline assignment: CDR1 MGHRA and CDR2 YSYEKL. Trimming shortened V by 0 bases and J by 6 bases, and 12 bases separated the two germline ends. This CDR3 is built from 15 residues. The CDR3, as DNA: TGCGCCAGCAGCCAAGAAGGGAGTTGGGGTCAGCCCCAGCATTTT. It codes for CASSQEGSWGQPQHF.

This clone was counted once. Different DNA sequences within this sample yield the same CDR3. This chain connects TRBV9 to TRBJ2-1; the D is unclear. The V gene's germline CDR1 is SGDLS and CDR2 YYNGEE. This CDR3 comprises 14 residues. V lost 0 bases to trimming and J lost 3 bases, with 7 bases between them. CDR3 DNA: TGTGCCAGCAGCGTAGAGTCCGGCTACAATGAGCAGTTCTTC. It codes for CASSVESGYNEQFF.